This TCR beta chain was observed in a study of T cells after yellow fever vaccination. In the study overall: Any fraction with a low cell number was prepared using SMART-Seq v4 Ultra Low Input. Study-wide points: Contaminants from the bulk population, in the form of abundant clonotypes, could be found in FACS-sorted repertoires.

This clonotype came up once. Its antigen is not known. A single base separates this from a much larger clone, so it may be a read error. UMIs were added to TCR cDNA along with a universal primer site when it was made by 5'RACE template switching. TCRdb re-analysed the 5' RACE reads in MiXCR, keeping a single row per CDR3 protein. The table records more than 90,000 distinct CDR3 sequences, 7.2% of them present only once. The length of the CDR3 is 13 residues. The germline V gene has CDR1 SGDLS and CDR2 YYNGEE. The chain recombines TRBV9 with TRBJ2-3; 7 bases are shared with TRBD1. Sequenced here: CD4+ T cells sorted from PBMCs, sampled approximately 47 days after the first yellow fever vaccination. The TCR originated in a man younger than 30 who received the YFV17D yellow fever vaccine. CDR3 region: CASKREGTETQYF. CDR3 nucleotides: TGTGCCAGCAAGAGGGAAGGGACAGAAACGCAGTATTTT.